The 3 T cell receptor beta chains below all came from one sample that was sequenced in a study of shared clonotypes between healthy human individuals. The data were produced by immunoSEQ multiplex PCR, yet TCRdb's version contains in-frame clones alone and is incomplete. The sample carries some 470,000 clones, 70% to 80% recorded once. Sequencing used PBMCs. The source is a woman between 40 and 55 years old in good health. Some clones in this sample may be carry-over from other donors' samples.

V usage is TRBV5-4 and J usage is TRBJ2-3; TRBD2 matches 9 bases. J lost 6 bases, V lost 4 bases, and 12 bases had no gene match. This CDR3 has 16 residues. From germline, CDR1 is SGHNT and CDR2 YYREEE (reference sequence). This chain's CDR3 is CASSETAGGRGDTQYF. CDR3 nucleotide sequence: TGTGCCAGCAGCGAAACGGCGGGAGGGCGAGGCGATACGCAGTATTTT.

The chain carries TRBV6-4 and TRBJ2-1; 8 bases map to TRBD1. The CDR3 runs to 15 residues. CDR1 is MRHNA and CDR2 is SNTAGT in the germline V gene. Trimming took 5 bases from V and 4 from J; bases not matched to a gene: 7. The CDR3: CASSNGQGGYNEQFF. The CDR3 nucleotides are TGTGCCAGCAGTAACGGACAGGGAGGTTACAATGAGCAGTTCTTC.

The J gene is TRBJ2-3, the V gene TRBV5-1; D gene ambiguous. CDR1 and CDR2 from the germline V gene are SGHRS and YFSETQ. The CDR3 consists of 15 residues. The V and J ends lost 4 bases and 0 bases respectively, with 12 bases between them. The CDR3 sequence: CASSLDHASTDTQYF. Here the CDR3 DNA reads TGCGCCAGCAGCCTGGACCACGCTAGCACAGATACGCAGTATTTT.